This TCR beta chain was sequenced for a study of graft-versus-host responses after intestinal transplantation. Study summary: Anti-thymocyte globulin was used for induction in all recipients, who then took tacrolimus and steroids for roughly three years. Study results and caveats: The presence of high graft-versus-host to host-versus-graft clonal ratios in allografts characterized patients with graft-donor T cell macrochimerism.

Worth noting for this clone: Antigen unknown.

Assay: immunoSEQ multiplex PCR; the TCRdb copy retains only in-frame clones and omits some. The repertoire holds about 88,000 clones, with 94% as singletons. Germline CDR1 is SGHRS and CDR2 is YFSETQ. The CDR3 has 17 amino acids. This TCR came from a human donor who was the organ donor for an intestinal transplant. Sequencing was performed on unstimulated CD4+ T cells sorted from spleen or lymph node cells, taken before transplant. The chain recombines TRBV5-1 with TRBJ2-5, with 15 bases aligning to TRBD2. The J call may be mistaken, given a closer DNA end match to TRBJ2-7. In DNA, the CDR3 is TGCGCCAGCAGCTGGGGACTAGCGGGGGGCGGCTCCTACGAGCAGTACTTC. It yields the protein CASSWGLAGGGSYEQYF.